Listed here are 17 T cell receptor beta chains from one sample, sequenced in a study of blood T cell repertoires in COVID-19. Only in-frame clones appear in the TCRdb table, and some are missing; sequencing was by immunoSEQ multiplex PCR. Of about 180,000 clones in the sample, 65% to 90% are singletons; the top ten hold over 1.5%. The sequencing sample was made of peripheral blood. The origin of the receptors is a human donor in a cohort sampled during active COVID-19.

The V gene is TRBV13, the J gene TRBJ2-7; the match to TRBD2 covers 8 bases. The length of the CDR3 is 18 residues. CDR1 is PRHDT and CDR2 is FYEKMQ in the germline V gene (reference sequence). V gave up 1 base and J gave up 0 bases; unmatched junction bases: 11. This chain's CDR3 is CASSLALPAGASSYEQYF. DNA of the CDR3: TGTGCCAGCAGCTTAGCCCTCCCAGCGGGGGCCTCCTCCTACGAGCAGTACTTC.

The genes are TRBV10-2 and TRBJ2-7, with D uncertain. Trimming pared 6 bases from V and 6 bases from J, leaving 9 bases between. The germline V gene has CDR1 WSHSY and CDR2 SAAADI. This CDR3 is 11 amino acids long. The CDR3 loop is CASSPLSEQYF. As DNA, the CDR3 is TGCGCCAGCAGCCCCTTGTCCGAGCAGTACTTC.

V is TRBV11-2 and J is TRBJ2-7; perhaps TRBD1 as D (6 bases). CDR3 length equals 15 residues. Trimming pared 7 bases from V and 2 bases from J, leaving 18 bases between. Germline CDR1 SGHAT, CDR2 FQNNGV. The CDR3 bases are TGTGCCAGCACTCTTAGATACGGGGACACCTACGAGCAGTACTTC. Translation: CASTLRYGDTYEQYF.

The rearrangement links TRBV28 to TRBJ2-7; possibly TRBD2 for D (6 bases). The CDR3 consists of 14 residues. The germline V and J ends were trimmed by 6 bases and 5 bases, with 17 bases remaining between them. Germline V gives CDR1 MDHEN, CDR2 SYDVKM. This chain's CDR3 is CASRGTLGGHEQYF. CDR3 DNA sequence: TGTGCCAGCAGAGGGACTCTAGGTGGGCACGAGCAGTACTTC.

V usage is TRBV5-1 and J usage is TRBJ1-3; D possibly corresponds to TRBD1 (5 bases). The CDR3 extends over 14 amino acids. From germline, CDR1 is SGHRS and CDR2 YFSETQ. Trimming removed 1 base at V and 4 bases at J, with 9 bases between. The CDR3 here is CASSLLQAGNTIYF. The CDR3 DNA is TGCGCCAGCAGCTTGTTACAGGCCGGAAACACCATATATTTT.

This chain joins TRBV11-2 and TRBJ1-2, with D unresolved. The germline V gene has CDR1 SGHAT and CDR2 FQNNGV. The CDR3 is made up of 14 amino acids. The V and J ends lost 2 bases and 1 base respectively, with 8 bases between them. CDR3 sequence reads: CASSLYGSNYGYTF. In nucleotides, the CDR3 is TGTGCCAGCAGCTTATATGGCAGTAACTATGGCTACACCTTC. The entire variable domain, with the rest obtained from reference TRBV11-2 and TRBJ1-2, is as follows: EAGVAQSPRYKIIEKRQSVAFWCNPISGHATLYWYQQILGQGPKLLIQFQNNGVVDDSQLPKDRFSAERLKGVDSTLKIQPAKLEDSAVYLCASSLYGSNYGYTFGSGTRLTVV.

V and J are TRBV6-5 and TRBJ1-2, with 7 nucleotides matching TRBD1. The ends lost 6 bases at V and 6 bases at J; junction bases unmatched: 7. Germline loops: CDR1 MNHEY, CDR2 SVGAGI. The CDR3 length is 13 residues. The CDR3 nucleotides read TGTGCCAGCAGACGAACAGGGGAAGATGGCTACACCTTC. This sequence encodes CASRRTGEDGYTF.

The table lists this clone with a count of one. The chain couples TRBV7-2 to TRBJ2-2; unclear D gene. Germline V lookup: CDR1 SGHTA, CDR2 FQGNSA. V was pared by 1 base and J by 0 bases, with 3 bases between. The CDR3 runs 14 residues. CDR3 in DNA: TGTGCCAGCAGCTTAGACACGAACACCGGGGAGCTGTTTTTT. It is translated as CASSLDTNTGELFF.

The chain employs TRBV11-3 and TRBJ1-5; D gene ambiguous. V was shortened by 5 bases and J by 0 bases, with 23 bases between the two germline ends. The germline V gene has CDR1 SGHNT and CDR2 YENEEA. The length of the CDR3 is 19 residues. The CDR3 DNA sequence: TGTGCCAGCAGCCCCTCCACACGGAGGGTAACCAATAGCAATCAGCCCCAGCATTTT. Translated, it gives CASSPSTRRVTNSNQPQHF.

In nucleotides, the CDR3 is TGTGCCAGCAGCCTGGAGCGGACAGGTAAAGCTTTCTTT. Translating gives CASSLERTGKAFF. The chain carries TRBV5-6 and TRBJ1-1, with 7 bases fitting TRBD1. From germline, CDR1 is SGHDT and CDR2 YYEEEE. The CDR3 sequence is 13 residues long. The V segment lost 4 bases and the J segment 9 bases; nucleotides outside the gene matches: 9.

This chain uses TRBV5-4 with TRBJ2-7; D is perhaps TRBD1 (6 bases). The germline V and J ends were trimmed by 0 bases and 4 bases, with 11 bases remaining between them. This CDR3 is built from 14 residues. Per the germline V gene, CDR1 is SGHNT and CDR2 is YYREEE (reference sequence). CDR3 nucleotide sequence: TGTGCCAGCAGCTTGGATCAGGGGATATACGAGCAGTACTTC. Its translation: CASSLDQGIYEQYF.

This clone occurred once. The rearrangement joins TRBV5-8 to TRBJ1-4; D ambiguous. The ends were cut back, 1 base at V and 7 bases at J, with 11 bases in the middle. Germline CDR1 and CDR2: SGHTS and YDEGEE. This CDR3 region has 14 residues. For the CDR3, the DNA is TGTGCCAGCAGCTTGTTGGGCGCGGGTGAAAAACTGTTTTTT. Protein: CASSLLGAGEKLFF.

The chain recombines TRBV19 with TRBJ2-3; TRBD2 aligns across 13 bases. V gave up 6 bases and J gave up 6 bases; unmatched junction bases: 0. The CDR3 sequence is 13 residues long. Germline lookup yields CDR1 LNHDA and CDR2 SQIVND (reference sequence). CDR3 region: CASRTSGGDTQYF. The DNA of the CDR3 is TGTGCCAGTAGGACTAGCGGGGGGGATACGCAGTATTTT.

This chain uses TRBV6-5 with TRBJ2-3; the D gene is possibly TRBD1 (5 bases). Germline assignment: CDR1 MNHEY and CDR2 SVGAGI. The CDR3 has 15 residues. V was shortened by 3 bases and J by 4 bases, with 14 bases between the two germline ends. Written as DNA, the CDR3 is TGTGCCAGCAGTTATCCAGGGAACGAGCCAGATACGCAGTATTTT. Translated, it gives CASSYPGNEPDTQYF.

The V and J genes are TRBV27 and TRBJ2-7; the match to TRBD2 covers 11 bases. CDR3 length equals 16 residues. J was trimmed by 4 bases and V by 5 bases; bases with no gene match: 10. CDR1 is MNHEY, CDR2 SMNVEV, per germline (reference sequence). CDR3 amino acids: CASSLSGTSGYYEQYF. The CDR3, as DNA: TGTGCCAGCAGTCTCTCCGGGACTAGCGGATATTACGAGCAGTACTTC.

This chain uses TRBV25-1 with TRBJ2-7; a possible D gene is TRBD1 (6 bases). CDR1 MGHDK and CDR2 SYGVNS come from the germline V gene. The CDR3 sequence is 16 residues long. V lost 2 bases, J lost 0 bases, and 14 bases lay in between. DNA of the CDR3: TGTGCCAGCAGTGAAGCCGGACAGACGAGCTCCTACGAGCAGTACTTC. It codes for CASSEAGQTSSYEQYF.

CDR3 bases: TGTGCCAGCAGCCAAGGGGGAGCGGGAGGGGCTGTACGATTTCAGTACTTC. The encoded protein is CASSQGGAGGAVRFQYF. The V and J genes are TRBV3-1 (or the pseudogene TRBV3-2) and TRBJ2-7, with 10 bases aligning to TRBD2. From germline, CDR1 is LGHDT and CDR2 YNNKEL (reference sequence). With 1 base clipped from V and 10 bases from J, the junction kept 16 bases outside the gene matches. CDR3 length equals 17 residues.